The subject of this entry is one T cell receptor (beta chain). Its antigen is undetermined. The data were taken from a study of Ad26.COV2.S vaccination and SARS-CoV-2 variants. Study in general: Donor got 5x10^10 or 1x10^11 viral particles of Ad26.COV2.S. Regarding the study as a whole: It was reported that spike-specific CD8+ and CD4+ T cell responses were substantially broad after vaccination. The study found higher spike-specific TCR breadth in vaccine than placebo recipients.

Treatment in this sample: some 19 received Ad26.COV2.S at low or high dose, single or two shots; about 5 received placebo; per-sample allocation not given. Day 63 after the first vaccine or placebo injection was the time point for sampling. Trimming took 0 bases from V and 3 from J, leaving 8 bases between them. The CDR3 is 15 residues long. The germline V gene has CDR1 MNHEY and CDR2 SMNVEV (reference sequence). TCRdb keeps only in-frame clones here, not all; method: immunoSEQ multiplex PCR. Counted here are hundreds of thousands of clones, roughly 84% occurring once; the ten biggest clones make up about 3%.

The chain recombines TRBV27 with TRBJ2-2, with D perhaps being TRBD1 or TRBD2 (5 bases each). This sequence originates from a person between 18 and 65 years old who received the Ad26.COV2.S COVID-19 vaccine or a placebo. Source: peripheral blood, taken in a trial of Ad26.COV2.S vaccine versus placebo. The CDR3 loop reads CASSLSGTYTGELFF. Written as DNA, the CDR3 is TGTGCCAGCAGTTTATCTGGGACGTACACCGGGGAGCTGTTTTTT.